Below, 32 T cell receptor beta chains from the same sample are listed, as sequenced in a study of blood T cell repertoires in COVID-19. Data came from immunoSEQ multiplex PCR; TCRdb stores just in-frame clones and leaves some out. The sample lists about 340,000 clones, about 92% occurring once. Sequenced: PBMCs or T cells enriched from blood (not recorded which). These receptors were collected from a woman aged 30 to 39 who had recovered from COVID-19.

V is TRBV19 and J is TRBJ2-7, with TRBD2 matching 16 bases. CDR1 and CDR2 (germline): LNHDA, SQIVND (reference sequence). The CDR3 is 16 amino acids. V shed 4 bases and J 2 bases; nucleotides not matched to a gene: 2. CDR3 loop: CASSRGTSGRAYEQYF. The CDR3 DNA sequence: TGTGCCAGTAGTAGGGGGACTAGCGGGAGGGCCTACGAGCAGTACTTC.

This clone appeared a single time. The V and J genes are TRBV11-2 and TRBJ2-7; D remains ambiguous. The CDR3 runs 13 residues. Trimming left V 1 base short and J 5 bases short, with 9 bases between. Germline lookup yields CDR1 SGHAT and CDR2 FQNNGV. The CDR3 nucleotides read TGTGCCAGCAGCTTAGGGGCAGGTAACGAGCAGTACTTC. It specifies CASSLGAGNEQYF. The full variable domain, rest sourced from reference TRBV11-2 and TRBJ2-7, is EAGVAQSPRYKIIEKRQSVAFWCNPISGHATLYWYQQILGQGPKLLIQFQNNGVVDDSQLPKDRFSAERLKGVDSTLKIQPAKLEDSAVYLCASSLGAGNEQYFGPGTRLTVT.

This chain joins TRBV7-2 and TRBJ1-2, with a possible D match to TRBD1 (5 bases). Between the trimmed V and J ends, which lost 5 bases and 6 bases, there was a span of 13 bases. The CDR3 contains 13 residues. The germline gives CDR1 SGHTA, CDR2 FQGNSA. CDR3 region: CASSPRRGHGYTF. The CDR3 nucleotides are TGTGCCAGCAGCCCCCGGAGGGGACATGGCTACACCTTC.

This sequence joins TRBV27 and TRBJ2-1; 12 nucleotides line up with TRBD1. Trimming took 7 bases from V and 9 from J; bases not matched to a gene: 7. Germline values: CDR1 MNHEY, CDR2 SMNVEV (reference sequence). The CDR3 sequence is 14 residues long. This chain's CDR3 is CASIGGQGAGEQFF. CDR3 nucleotide sequence: TGTGCCAGCATCGGGGGACAGGGGGCCGGTGAGCAGTTCTTC.

The chain couples TRBV7-9 to TRBJ1-3; D not certain. The CDR3 length is 13 residues. V dropped 7 bases and J dropped 0 bases, with 7 bases sitting between them. CDR1 is SEHNR, CDR2 FQNEAQ, per germline (reference sequence). The CDR3 region has the DNA TGTGCCAGCAATACACCCTCTGGAAACACCATATATTTT. Translating gives CASNTPSGNTIYF.

The genes are TRBV9 and TRBJ1-2; TRBD1 is a possible D gene (6 bases). Germline values: CDR1 SGDLS, CDR2 YYNGEE. V dropped 0 bases and J dropped 6 bases, with 12 bases sitting between them. The CDR3 has 14 residues. The CDR3 here is CASSVGGRGDGYTF. The DNA of the CDR3 is TGTGCCAGCAGCGTAGGAGGCAGGGGAGATGGCTACACCTTC.

This clone is a singleton in its sample. The V call is TRBV27, the J call TRBJ1-6, with 7 bases aligning to TRBD1. The V gene's germline CDR1 is MNHEY and CDR2 SMNVEV (reference sequence). CDR3 length equals 14 residues. After removal of 7 bases from V and 6 bases from J, the junction contained 6 bases not matched to a gene. The CDR3 protein is CASTAGGPNSPLHF. CDR3 DNA sequence: TGTGCCAGCACAGCAGGGGGTCCTAATTCACCCCTCCACTTT.

The J gene is TRBJ1-2, the V gene TRBV28, with TRBD1 as a possible D gene (6 bases). Germline V CDR1 and CDR2: MDHEN, SYDVKM. Trimming took 5 bases from V and 3 from J, leaving 10 bases between them. This CDR3 contains 13 residues. The CDR3 nucleotides are TGTGCCAGCAGTCTCAGGACAGACTATGGCTACACCTTC. This sequence encodes CASSLRTDYGYTF.

This clone was recorded only once. The chain links TRBV28 to TRBJ2-7, with 9 bases lining up with TRBD2. With V trimmed by 11 bases and J by 7 bases, 9 bases remained unmatched. Germline V lookup: CDR1 MDHEN, CDR2 SYDVKM. The CDR3 contains 12 residues. The CDR3 DNA reads TGTGCCGCCCGGACTAGCGAATGGGAGCAGTACTTC. Protein: CAARTSEWEQYF. Variable domain in full (rest from reference TRBV28 and TRBJ2-7): DVKVTQSSRYLVKRTGEKVFLECVQDMDHENMFWYRQDPGLGLRLIYFSYDVKMKEKGDIPEGYSVSREKKERFSLILESASTNQTSMYLCAARTSEWEQYFGPGTRLTVT.

The chain employs TRBV11-1 and TRBJ2-7, with a weak D call TRBD2 (6 bases). The CDR3 extends over 16 amino acids. Trimming removed 5 bases from V and 2 bases from J, with 19 bases in between. CDR1 is SGHAT and CDR2 is FQDESV in the germline V gene (reference sequence). The CDR3 DNA is TGTGCCAGCAGCGGGGCGAGGCTAGCGCTCGCCTACGAGCAGTACTTC. Its translation is CASSGARLALAYEQYF.

This clone has a single count. The gene calls are TRBV7-2 and TRBJ1-5, with TRBD1 identical over 9 bases. The germline gives CDR1 SGHTA, CDR2 FQGNSA. V dropped 5 bases and J dropped 7; count of bases not matched to a gene: 9. This CDR3 contains 15 residues. The CDR3 spells CASSPGQGLGQPQHF. The CDR3 nucleotides are TGTGCCAGCAGCCCAGGACAGGGGCTAGGGCAGCCCCAGCATTTT.

The V gene is TRBV4-1, the J gene TRBJ1-4; D remains ambiguous. The CDR3 length is 15 residues. The germline gives CDR1 MGHRA, CDR2 YSYEKL. Trimming left V 5 bases short and J 2 bases short, with 12 bases between. The CDR3: CASSTTLATNEKLFF. CDR3 DNA sequence: TGCGCCAGCAGCACCACCTTGGCTACTAATGAAAAACTGTTTTTT.

CDR3 sequence: CASSFGTGAGNTIYF. In nucleotides, the CDR3 is TGTGCCAGCAGTTTCGGGACAGGGGCTGGAAACACCATATATTTT. The chain links TRBV28 to TRBJ1-3; 10 bases align to TRBD1. From germline, CDR1 is MDHEN and CDR2 SYDVKM. The CDR3 totals 15 residues. J lost 2 bases, V lost 3 bases, and 1 base had no gene match. Drawing the rest from reference TRBV28 and TRBJ1-3, the complete variable domain is DVKVTQSSRYLVKRTGEKVFLECVQDMDHENMFWYRQDPGLGLRLIYFSYDVKMKEKGDIPEGYSVSREKKERFSLILESASTNQTSMYLCASSFGTGAGNTIYFGEGSWLTVV.

This sequence joins TRBV5-5 and TRBJ2-5, with 7 bases fitting TRBD2. V lost 4 bases and J lost 9; bases outside the gene matches: 18. This CDR3 is 16 amino acids long. The V gene's germline CDR1 is SGHKS and CDR2 YYEKEE (reference sequence). CDR3 region: CASSASTSVGNGAQYF. CDR3 nucleotides: TGTGCCAGCAGCGCCTCAACTAGCGTGGGAAATGGGGCCCAGTACTTC.

This chain uses TRBV25-1 with TRBJ2-7, with 9 bases lining up with TRBD1. This CDR3 contains 14 residues. V lost 6 bases, J lost 2 bases, and 5 bases stayed unmatched. Germline CDR1 is MGHDK and CDR2 is SYGVNS. The CDR3 sequence is CASRGQGRTYEQYF. CDR3 coding DNA: TGTGCCAGCAGGGGACAGGGTCGCACCTACGAGCAGTACTTC.

The chain links TRBV20-1 to TRBJ2-1, with D possibly TRBD2 on 6 matching bases. There are 16 residues in the CDR3. Trimming took 3 bases from V and 1 from J, leaving 16 bases between them. Germline loops: CDR1 DFQATT, CDR2 SNEGSKA (reference sequence). The CDR3 protein is CSASPGSGLSYNEQFF. Written as DNA, the CDR3 is TGCAGTGCTAGTCCCGGTAGCGGCCTTTCCTACAATGAGCAGTTCTTC.

V and J are TRBV12-5 and TRBJ1-1, with D unclear. The CDR3 is 12 residues long. Deletions cut 7 bases from V and 0 bases from J, with 6 bases between. Germline-derived CDR1 and CDR2 are LGHNT and FRNRAP. In nucleotides, the CDR3 is TGTGCTAGTGCCTATTTGAACACTGAAGCTTTCTTT. Translated: CASAYLNTEAFF.

The chain recombines TRBV7-2 with TRBJ2-5; 7 positions agree with TRBD2. CDR1 is SGHTA, CDR2 FQGNSA, per germline. The CDR3 is 16 residues long. Trimming cost V 4 bases and J 1 base; bases outside gene matches: 9. The CDR3 loop is CASSWGSGGGQETQYF. The CDR3 bases are TGTGCCAGCAGCTGGGGTTCGGGGGGAGGCCAAGAGACCCAGTACTTC.

This chain links TRBV10-3 with TRBJ2-7; 12 bases align to TRBD1. Germline-derived CDR1 and CDR2 are ENHRY and SYGVKD. CDR3 length equals 13 residues. J gave up 6 bases and V 9 bases, and 6 bases lay outside the gene matches. In DNA, the CDR3 is TGTGCCATTGCCGGGACAGGGGGCTTCGAGCAGTACTTC. This encodes CAIAGTGGFEQYF.

This chain connects TRBV7-9 to TRBJ2-7, with D maybe TRBD1 (6 bases). This CDR3 is built from 14 residues. The V gene's germline CDR1 is SEHNR and CDR2 FQNEAQ (reference sequence). The V and J ends lost 1 base and 1 base respectively, with 8 bases between them. CDR3: CASSLEGQSYEQYF. DNA of the CDR3: TGTGCCAGCAGCTTAGAGGGACAATCCTACGAGCAGTACTTC.

This chain connects TRBV2 to TRBJ1-4; 7 nucleotides match TRBD1. CDR1 is SNHLY, CDR2 FYNNEI, per germline. The CDR3 is made up of 16 amino acids. V gave up 2 bases and J gave up 5 bases; unmatched junction bases: 8. In DNA, the CDR3 is TGTGCCAGCAGTGAACCCCTGACAGGGCCCAATGAAAAACTGTTTTTT. It yields the protein CASSEPLTGPNEKLFF.

This sequence joins TRBV24-1 and TRBJ2-3, with 8 bases fitting TRBD2. CDR3 length: 20 amino acids. Germline V gene lookup returns CDR1 KGHDR and CDR2 SFDVKD. V trimming: 4 bases; J trimming: 2 bases; junction bases outside the gene matches: 19. This CDR3 reads CATSDPGTRSLPKLTDTQYF. CDR3 DNA: TGTGCCACCAGTGACCCCGGGACTAGGTCACTTCCTAAACTCACAGATACGCAGTATTTT.

The J gene is TRBJ1-3, the V gene TRBV5-1, with 8 bases identical to TRBD1. Germline CDR1 and CDR2: SGHRS and YFSETQ. This CDR3 is built from 18 residues. The V segment lost 1 base and the J segment 7 bases; nucleotides outside the gene matches: 16. In DNA form, the CDR3 reads TGCGCCAGCAGCTTGACCCCGCCGGGACAGGTTTTAAGGAACACCATATATTTT. The encoded protein is CASSLTPPGQVLRNTIYF.

This sequence joins TRBV28 and TRBJ1-5; 9 nucleotides align to TRBD1. The V gene's germline CDR1 is MDHEN and CDR2 SYDVKM. The V and J ends lost 4 bases and 7 bases, in that order; junction bases with no gene match: 14. The CDR3 is 17 residues long. CDR3 amino acids: CASSSELHRGPRQPQHF. In DNA, the CDR3 is TGTGCCAGCAGTTCCGAGCTCCACAGGGGGCCCAGGCAGCCCCAGCATTTT.

V and J are TRBV5-1 and TRBJ1-2; D call uncertain. Germline V lookup: CDR1 SGHRS, CDR2 YFSETQ. Trimming took 0 bases from V and 1 from J, leaving 7 bases between them. This CDR3 comprises 14 residues. As DNA, the CDR3 is TGCGCCAGCAGCTTGGACAGTTTTAACTATGGCTACACCTTC. Its protein is CASSLDSFNYGYTF. Filled out from reference TRBV5-1 and TRBJ1-2, the complete variable domain reads KAGVTQTPRYLIKTRGQQVTLSCSPISGHRSVSWYQQTPGQGLQFLFEYFSETQRNKGNFPGRFSGRQFSNSRSEMNVSTLELGDSALYLCASSLDSFNYGYTFGSGTRLTVV.

The chain employs TRBV27 and TRBJ1-4; D remains unclear. CDR3 length: 12 residues. Trimming removed 0 bases at V and 8 bases at J, with 4 bases between. In germline, CDR1 is MNHEY, CDR2 SMNVEV (reference sequence). CDR3 amino acids: CASSLSGEKLFF. In DNA form, the CDR3 reads TGTGCCAGCAGTTTATCCGGGGAAAAACTGTTTTTT.

The chain's CDR3 is CASSREENTEAFF. CDR3 nucleotide sequence: TGTGCCAGCTCACGCGAAGAGAACACTGAAGCTTTCTTT. The V and J genes are TRBV18 and TRBJ1-1; D gene uncertain. Trimming pared 4 bases from V and 1 base from J, leaving 7 bases between. Germline V gene lookup returns CDR1 KGHSH and CDR2 LQKENI. This CDR3 spans 13 amino acids. The whole variable domain, filled in from reference TRBV18 and TRBJ1-1, reads NAGVMQNPRHLVRRRGQEARLRCSPMKGHSHVYWYRQLPEEGLKFMVYLQKENIIDESGMPKERFSAEFPKEGPSILRIQQVVRGDSAAYFCASSREENTEAFFGQGTRLTVV.

The chain uses TRBV6-5 and TRBJ2-5, with TRBD2 as a possible D gene (5 bases). Germline CDR1 reads MNHEY; CDR2 reads SVGAGI. CDR3 length: 15 residues. The V and J ends lost 6 bases and 5 bases respectively, with 19 bases between them. The CDR3 protein is CASSPGNPSTETQYF. CDR3 nucleotides: TGTGCCAGCAGCCCCGGGAACCCATCTACGGAGACCCAGTACTTC.

This clone is a singleton in its sample. This sample also contains other DNA sequences that code for the same CDR3. The V and J genes are TRBV29-1 and TRBJ1-1, with D unclear. The CDR3 is made up of 13 amino acids. CDR1 and CDR2 from the germline V gene are SQVTM and ANQGSEA. Trimming cost V 4 bases and J 0 bases, with 9 bases left between them. CDR3 sequence (DNA): TGCAGCGTTGCGGGAAGGATGAACACTGAAGCTTTCTTT. Protein sequence: CSVAGRMNTEAFF.

The rearrangement uses TRBV29-1 and TRBJ1-1; 8 bases agree with TRBD1. This CDR3 has 16 residues. Germline V gives CDR1 SQVTM, CDR2 ANQGSEA. The junction had 12 bases not matched to a gene; V was cut back by 6 bases and J by 0 bases. Here the CDR3 DNA reads TGCAGCGTACGCGGACAGGGAGGGGGGCTGAACACTGAAGCTTTCTTT. It yields the protein CSVRGQGGGLNTEAFF.

DNA for the CDR3: TGTGCCAGCAGTTTTGAGGGGAACACTGAAGCTTTCTTT. Translation gives CASSFEGNTEAFF. The chain joins TRBV28 to TRBJ1-1; D is undetermined. V was cut by 3 bases and J by 1 base, with 6 bases left in between. Germline loops: CDR1 MDHEN, CDR2 SYDVKM. The CDR3 runs 13 residues.

This clone appeared once. The chain joins TRBV28 to TRBJ1-4, with TRBD1 matching 9 bases. Unmatched junction bases numbered 5, after V lost 6 bases and J lost 6 bases. The germline CDR1 and CDR2 sequences are MDHEN and SYDVKM. The CDR3 is 14 amino acids. The CDR3 loop reads CASSGDRVDEKLFF. The CDR3 DNA reads TGTGCCAGCAGCGGGGACAGGGTGGATGAAAAACTGTTTTTT.